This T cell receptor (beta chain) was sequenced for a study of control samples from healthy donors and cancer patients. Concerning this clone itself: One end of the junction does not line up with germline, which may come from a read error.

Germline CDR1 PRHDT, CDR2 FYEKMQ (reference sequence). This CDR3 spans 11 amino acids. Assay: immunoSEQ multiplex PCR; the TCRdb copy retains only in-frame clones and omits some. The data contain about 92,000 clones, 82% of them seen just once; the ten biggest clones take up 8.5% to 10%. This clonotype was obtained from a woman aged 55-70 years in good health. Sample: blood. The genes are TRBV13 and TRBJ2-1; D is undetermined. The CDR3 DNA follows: TGTGCCAGCAGCGCCTATAATGAGCAGTTCTTC. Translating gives CASSAYNEQFF.